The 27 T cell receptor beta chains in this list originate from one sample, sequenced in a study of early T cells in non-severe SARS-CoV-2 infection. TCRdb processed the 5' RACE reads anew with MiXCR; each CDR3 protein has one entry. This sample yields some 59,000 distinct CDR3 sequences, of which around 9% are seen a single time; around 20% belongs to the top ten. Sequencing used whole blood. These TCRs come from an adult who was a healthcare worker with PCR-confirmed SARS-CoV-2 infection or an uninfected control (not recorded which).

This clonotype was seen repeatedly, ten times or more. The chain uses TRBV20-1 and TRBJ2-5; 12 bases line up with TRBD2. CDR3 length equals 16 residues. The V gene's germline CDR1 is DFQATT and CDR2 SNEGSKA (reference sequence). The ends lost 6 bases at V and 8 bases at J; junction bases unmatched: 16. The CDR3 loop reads CSAAPLAGGPIVTQYF. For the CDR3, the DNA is TGCAGTGCCGCCCCTCTAGCGGGGGGGCCGATTGTCACCCAGTACTTC.

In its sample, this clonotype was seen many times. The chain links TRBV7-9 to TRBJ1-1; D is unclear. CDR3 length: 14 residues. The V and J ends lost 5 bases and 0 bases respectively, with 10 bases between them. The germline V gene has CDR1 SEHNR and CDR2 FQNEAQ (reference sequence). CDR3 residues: CASSPQSMNTEAFF. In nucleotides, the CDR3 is TGTGCCAGCAGCCCTCAGTCAATGAACACTGAAGCTTTCTTT.

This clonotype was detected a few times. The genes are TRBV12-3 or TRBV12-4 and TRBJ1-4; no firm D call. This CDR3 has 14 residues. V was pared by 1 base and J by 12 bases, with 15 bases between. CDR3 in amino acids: CASSLGARFEELFF. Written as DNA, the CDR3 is TGTGCCAGCAGTTTAGGGGCCAGATTTGAGGAACTGTTTTTT.

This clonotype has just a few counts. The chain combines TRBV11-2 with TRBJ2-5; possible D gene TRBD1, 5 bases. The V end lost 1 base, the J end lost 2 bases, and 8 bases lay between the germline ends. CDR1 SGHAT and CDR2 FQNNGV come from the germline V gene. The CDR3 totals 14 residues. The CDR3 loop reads CASSLGQLQETQYF. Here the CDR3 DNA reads TGTGCCAGCAGCTTAGGACAGTTGCAAGAGACCCAGTACTTC.

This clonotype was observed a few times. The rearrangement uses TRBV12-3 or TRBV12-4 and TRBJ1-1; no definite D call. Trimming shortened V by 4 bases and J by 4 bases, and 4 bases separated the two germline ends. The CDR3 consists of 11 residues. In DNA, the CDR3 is TGTGCCAGCAGTTACAGCACTGAAGCTTTCTTT. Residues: CASSYSTEAFF.

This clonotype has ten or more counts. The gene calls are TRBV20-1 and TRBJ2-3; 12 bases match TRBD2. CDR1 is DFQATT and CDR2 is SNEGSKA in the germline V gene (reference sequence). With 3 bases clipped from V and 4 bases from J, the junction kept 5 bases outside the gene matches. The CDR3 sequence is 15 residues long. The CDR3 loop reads CSASWLAGGPDTQYF. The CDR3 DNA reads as TGCAGTGCTAGCTGGCTAGCGGGGGGGCCAGATACGCAGTATTTT.

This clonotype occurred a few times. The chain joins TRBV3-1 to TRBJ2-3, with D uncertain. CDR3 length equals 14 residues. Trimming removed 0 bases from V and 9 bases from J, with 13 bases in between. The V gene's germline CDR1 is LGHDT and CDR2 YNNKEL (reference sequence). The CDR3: CASSQEVGARTQYF. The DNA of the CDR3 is TGTGCCAGCAGCCAAGAAGTAGGCGCGAGAACGCAGTATTTT.

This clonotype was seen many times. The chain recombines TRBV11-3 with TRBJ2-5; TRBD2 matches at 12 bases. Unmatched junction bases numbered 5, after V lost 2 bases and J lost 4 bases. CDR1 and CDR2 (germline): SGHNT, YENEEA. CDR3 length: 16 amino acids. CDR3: CASSLTSGGLGETQYF. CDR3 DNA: TGTGCCAGCAGCTTAACTAGCGGGGGGCTAGGAGAGACCCAGTACTTC.

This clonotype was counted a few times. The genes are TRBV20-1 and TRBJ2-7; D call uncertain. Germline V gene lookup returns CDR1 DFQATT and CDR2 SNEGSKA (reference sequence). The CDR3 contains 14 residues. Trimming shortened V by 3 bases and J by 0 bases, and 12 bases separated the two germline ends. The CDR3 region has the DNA TGCAGTGCTAGTGTTCAGTGGGGCTCCTACGAGCAGTACTTC. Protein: CSASVQWGSYEQYF.

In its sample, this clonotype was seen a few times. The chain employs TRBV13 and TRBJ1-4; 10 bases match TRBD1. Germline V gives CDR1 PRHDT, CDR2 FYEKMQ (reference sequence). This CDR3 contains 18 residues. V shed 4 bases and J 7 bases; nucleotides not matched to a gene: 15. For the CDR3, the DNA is TGTGCCAGCAGCTCCGCCGGGACAGGGGAGCTCCTAGGTGAAAAACTGTTTTTT. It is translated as CASSSAGTGELLGEKLFF.

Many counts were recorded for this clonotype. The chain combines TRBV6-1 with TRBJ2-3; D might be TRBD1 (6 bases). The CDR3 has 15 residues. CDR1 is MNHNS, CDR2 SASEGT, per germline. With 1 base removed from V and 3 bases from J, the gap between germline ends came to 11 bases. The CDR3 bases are TGTGCCAGCAGTGAAGAAGGGGGTTGGACAGATACGCAGTATTTT. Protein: CASSEEGGWTDTQYF.

The CDR3 sequence is CASSLASGTATYEQYF. CDR3 nucleotide sequence: TGTGCCAGCAGCTTAGCATCGGGGACAGCGACCTACGAGCAGTACTTC. This chain connects TRBV7-8 to TRBJ2-7; 7 bases are a match to TRBD1. J gave up 2 bases and V 0 bases, and 7 bases lay outside the gene matches. CDR1 and CDR2 (germline): SGHVS, FQNEAQ. The CDR3 consists of 16 residues.

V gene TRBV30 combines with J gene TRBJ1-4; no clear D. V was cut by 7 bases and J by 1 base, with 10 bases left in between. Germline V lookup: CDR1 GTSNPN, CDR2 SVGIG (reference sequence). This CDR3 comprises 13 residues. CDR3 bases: TGTGCCTCGGGATTAAGAACTAATGAAAAACTGTTTTTT. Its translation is CASGLRTNEKLFF.

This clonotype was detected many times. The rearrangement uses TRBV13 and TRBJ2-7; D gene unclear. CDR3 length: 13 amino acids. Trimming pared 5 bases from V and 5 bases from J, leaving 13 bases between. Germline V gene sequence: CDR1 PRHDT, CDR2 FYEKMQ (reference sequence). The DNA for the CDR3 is TGTGCCAGCAGCGACTGGTCCGATGACGAGCAGTACTTC. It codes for CASSDWSDDEQYF.

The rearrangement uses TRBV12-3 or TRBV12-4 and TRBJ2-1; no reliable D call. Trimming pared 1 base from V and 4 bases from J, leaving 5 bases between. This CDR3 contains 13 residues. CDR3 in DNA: TGTGCCAGCAGTTTAGGACGATACAATGAGCAGTTCTTC. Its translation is CASSLGRYNEQFF.

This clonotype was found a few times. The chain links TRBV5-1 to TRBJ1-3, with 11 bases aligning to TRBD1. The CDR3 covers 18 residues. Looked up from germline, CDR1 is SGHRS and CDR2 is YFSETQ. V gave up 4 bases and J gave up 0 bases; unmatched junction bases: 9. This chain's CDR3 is CASSVGQGALFSGNTIYF. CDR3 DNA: TGCGCCAGCAGCGTCGGACAGGGGGCCTTATTCTCTGGAAACACCATATATTTT.

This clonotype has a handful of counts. CDR3 DNA sequence: TGTGCCAGCAGCTTCGACAGGGGAGGAGATGGCTACACCTTC. This codes for CASSFDRGGDGYTF. The rearrangement joins TRBV7-8 to TRBJ1-2, with 8 nucleotides matching TRBD1. The CDR3 is 14 residues long. Germline V CDR1 and CDR2: SGHVS, FQNEAQ. The J segment lost 6 bases and the V segment lost 3 bases, leaving 6 bases of the junction unmatched.

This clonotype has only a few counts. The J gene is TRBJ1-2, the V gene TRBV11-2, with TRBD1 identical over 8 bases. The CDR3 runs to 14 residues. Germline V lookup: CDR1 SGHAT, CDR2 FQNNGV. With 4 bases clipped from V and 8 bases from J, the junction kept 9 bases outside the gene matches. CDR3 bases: TGTGCCAGCAGCTCAACCCCAGGGGGCTGGGGCTACACCTTC. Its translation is CASSSTPGGWGYTF.

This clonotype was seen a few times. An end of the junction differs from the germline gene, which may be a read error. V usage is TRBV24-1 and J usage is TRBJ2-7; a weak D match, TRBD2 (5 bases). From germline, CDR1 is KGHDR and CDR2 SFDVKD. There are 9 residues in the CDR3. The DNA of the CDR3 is TGCCCCCGGGGAACCGAGCAGTACTTC. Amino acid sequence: CPRGTEQYF.

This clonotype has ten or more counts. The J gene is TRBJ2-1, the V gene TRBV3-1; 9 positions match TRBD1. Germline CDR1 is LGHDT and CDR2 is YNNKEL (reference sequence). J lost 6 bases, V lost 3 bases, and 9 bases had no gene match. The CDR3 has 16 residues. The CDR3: CASSQPGTGPVNEQFF. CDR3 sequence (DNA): TGTGCCAGCAGCCAGCCCGGGACAGGGCCCGTCAATGAGCAGTTCTTC.

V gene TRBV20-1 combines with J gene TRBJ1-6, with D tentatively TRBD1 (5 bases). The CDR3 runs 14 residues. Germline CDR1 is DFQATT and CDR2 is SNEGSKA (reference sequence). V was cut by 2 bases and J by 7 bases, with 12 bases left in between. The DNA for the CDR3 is TGCAGTGCTAGAAGTTGGACACTCAATTCACCCCTCCACTTT. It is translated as CSARSWTLNSPLHF.

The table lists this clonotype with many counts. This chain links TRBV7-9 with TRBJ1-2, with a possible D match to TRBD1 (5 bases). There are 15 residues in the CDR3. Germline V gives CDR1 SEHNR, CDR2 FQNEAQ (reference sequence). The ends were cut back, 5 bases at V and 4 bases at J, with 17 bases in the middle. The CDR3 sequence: CASSPAGTDLYGYTF. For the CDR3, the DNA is TGTGCCAGCAGCCCGGCAGGGACCGACCTCTATGGCTACACCTTC.

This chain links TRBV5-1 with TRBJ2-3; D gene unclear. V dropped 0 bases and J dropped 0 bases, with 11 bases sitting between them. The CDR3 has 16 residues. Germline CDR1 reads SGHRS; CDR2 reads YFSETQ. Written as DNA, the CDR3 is TGCGCCAGCAGCTTGGCCGGTCTCACTAGCACAGATACGCAGTATTTT. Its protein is CASSLAGLTSTDTQYF. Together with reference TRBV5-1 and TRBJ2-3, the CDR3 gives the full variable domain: KAGVTQTPRYLIKTRGQQVTLSCSPISGHRSVSWYQQTPGQGLQFLFEYFSETQRNKGNFPGRFSGRQFSNSRSEMNVSTLELGDSALYLCASSLAGLTSTDTQYFGPGTRLTVL.

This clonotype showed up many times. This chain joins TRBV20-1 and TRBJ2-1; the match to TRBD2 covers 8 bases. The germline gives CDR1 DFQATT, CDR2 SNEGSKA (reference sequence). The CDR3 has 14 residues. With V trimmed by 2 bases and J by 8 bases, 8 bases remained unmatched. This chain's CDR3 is CSARRPGLAHEQFF. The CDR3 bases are TGCAGTGCTAGAAGACCTGGACTAGCCCATGAGCAGTTCTTC.

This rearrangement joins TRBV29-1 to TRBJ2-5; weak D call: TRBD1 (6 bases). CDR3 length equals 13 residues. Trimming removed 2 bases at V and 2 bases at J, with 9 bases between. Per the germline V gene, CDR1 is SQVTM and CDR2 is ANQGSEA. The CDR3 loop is CSVERTAQETQYF. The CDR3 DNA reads TGCAGCGTTGAAAGGACAGCGCAAGAGACCCAGTACTTC. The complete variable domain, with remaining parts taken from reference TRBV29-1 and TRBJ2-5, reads SAVISQKPSRDICQRGTSLTIQCQVDSQVTMMFWYRQQPGQSLTLIATANQGSEATYESGFVIDKFPISRPNLTFSTLTVSNMSPEDSSIYLCSVERTAQETQYFGPGTRLLVL.

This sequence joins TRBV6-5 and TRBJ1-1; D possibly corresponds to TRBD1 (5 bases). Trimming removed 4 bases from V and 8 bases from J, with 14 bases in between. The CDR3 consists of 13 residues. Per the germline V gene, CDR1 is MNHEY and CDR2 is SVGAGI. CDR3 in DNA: TGTGCCAGCAGTTCGCCGGGACTGGGGGAAGCTTTCTTT. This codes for CASSSPGLGEAFF.

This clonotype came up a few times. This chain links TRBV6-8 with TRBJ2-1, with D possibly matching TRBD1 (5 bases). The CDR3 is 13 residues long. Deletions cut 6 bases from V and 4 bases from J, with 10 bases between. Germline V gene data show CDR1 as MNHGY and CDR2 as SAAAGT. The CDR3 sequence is CASSPQVYNEQFF. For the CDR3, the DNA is TGTGCCAGCAGCCCACAGGTGTACAATGAGCAGTTCTTC.